This T cell receptor beta chain derives from a study of PD-L1 blockade in urothelial cancer. In its sample, this clone ranks as large. Pretreatment and on-treatment blood mononuclear cell samples were taken, totaling between 1 and 8 time points per patient. The table came from immunoSEQ multiplex PCR; TCRdb's copy has only in-frame clones and leaves some out. This sample carries approximately 52,000 clones, around three quarters of them seen once, and the ten largest clones take approximately 3.6%. Germline CDR1 reads SGHDT; CDR2 reads YYEEEE. The CDR3 contains 14 residues. V dropped 2 bases and J dropped 5; count of bases not matched to a gene: 4.

This sequence was found in a man aged 70-80 years with urothelial cancer. This chain connects TRBV5-6 to TRBJ2-5; TRBD2 matches 9 bases. The specimen comprised PBMCs, sampled around atezolizumab (anti-PD-L1) treatment. The DNA for the CDR3 is TGTGCCAGCAGCTTCGCGGGGGGGCGGGAGACCCAGTACTTC. This sequence encodes CASSFAGGRETQYF.